This T cell receptor beta chain was obtained from a study of T-cell memory formation after mild COVID-19 (dated by TCRdb to the early 2020s). In terms of the full investigation: TCR sequence clusters from the two donors were found to be largely donor specific. In a couple of donors, T-cell clones that expanded and contracted after mild COVID-19 were tracked by sequencing TCRalpha and TCRbeta repertoires over time. The cohort comprised two young, previously healthy adult volunteers, one female and one male.

PBMCs were isolated by Ficoll-Paque density gradient centrifugation. The germline V gene specifies SGHRS as CDR1 and YFSETQ as CDR2. Counted from cysteine to phenylalanine, this CDR3 has 14 amino acids. The DNA shown is the 42-base CDR3, in frame from base 1. Germline trimming amounts to 0 bases on V and 7 bases on J, with 6 as the count of junction bases outside the gene matches. As for this clonotype: Its target antigen remains unknown. No much larger clone exists at a distance of one base, and base qualities are not known.

Sequencing was performed on an Illumina NovaSeq 6000. TCRalpha and TCRbeta cDNA libraries were constructed by 5'RACE with constant-segment primers, with sample barcodes and unique molecular identifiers being introduced. Trizol reagent was used to extract RNA from every sample. Library amplification was performed in two PCR steps, and a second sample barcode and Illumina TruSeq adapters were introduced in the second step. Sequencing of the libraries was done on an Illumina NovaSeq, producing 2 x 150 bp paired-end reads. The authors' analysis ran thus. Reads were demultiplexed and collapsed into UMI-guided consensus sequences with migec v1.2.7. Using mixcr v2.1.11, the UMI consensuses were aligned to TRA and TRB V and J templates and assembled into clonotypes. A clonotype was counted as expanded or contracted only when both edgeR and NoisET called the clonotype significant, with the noise models trained on biological replicates. For edgeR calls, the thresholds were a false discovery rate-adjusted p below 0.01 and a log2 fold-change of 1. As an exploratory analysis of dynamics, max-normalized trajectories of the 1000 most abundant clonotypes were examined with PCA combined with hierarchical clustering. Each responding clone was given a CD4 or CD8 phenotype based on the CD4+ and CD8+ repertoires, which had been sequenced separately. TCRdb passed the public sequencing reads through fastp at Q25 and MiXCR, retaining productive beta sequences. Entries are consolidated by CDR3 protein sequence, retaining the most common genes and DNA. It is TCRdb's table, rather than the study itself, that gives the V and J calls and clone size. The sample table lists some 450,000 distinct CDR3 sequences, roughly 18% of them with a count of one. Of the sample, about 22% is held by the ten largest clones.

Here is what the overall study found, with its caveats: Some responding clones were detected in pre-infection memory, which suggested that pre-existing cross-reactive memory T cells had joined the SARS-CoV-2 response. Only two mild cases were covered by the study, and larger cohorts that include severe cases with pre-infection samples were considered necessary. Clones that contracted from day 15 to 85 showed balanced CD4/CD8 phenotypes, whereas a second wave of clones that expanded from day 15 to 37 leaned towards CD4+. SARS-CoV-2 specificity was not confirmed for the second-wave clones peaking on day 37. Contracting CD4+ clones appeared mostly in the CM and EM memory subsets, whereas CD8+ clones were enriched in EMRA.

The chain links TRBV5-1 with TRBJ1-2; 7 junctional bases match TRBD1. The source is a man younger than 30 who had mild COVID-19 (a few samples of this study predate the infection). The sample titles of this study are shuffled in the database, so cell type and time point are left out; the donor was told from shared clones. Sequenced sample: PBMCs or a T cell subset sorted from them (not recorded which). CDR3 region: CASSLGRTGAGYTF. The DNA reads as follows: TGCGCCAGCAGCTTGGGGCGTACAGGGGCTGGCTACACCTTC.